The rows below give T cell receptor beta chains drawn from one sample of a study of T cell responses to AZD1222 COVID-19 vaccine. Clones were sequenced by immunoSEQ multiplex PCR, and TCRdb holds only the in-frame ones, with some missing. The repertoire has roughly 150,000 clones, about nine tenths of them found once; the top ten carry 1.3%. This specimen consisted of peripheral blood, obtained on day 0 of AZD1222 vaccination. These TCRs come from an adult in good health. Each CDR3 is given with its conserved first and last residue. D genes are given only for firm matches. Expanded clones get a size class; other rows say once, few or many, or leave the size out.

clone size,V gene,D gene,J gene,CDR3 DNA,CDR3 protein
-,TRBV6-4,-,TRBJ2-1,TGTGCCAGCAGTGACTCGAGGAGCTCCTACAATGAGCAGTTCTTC,CASSDSRSSYNEQFF
-,TRBV29-1,-,TRBJ2-1,TGCAGCGTTGAGGGCATCTACAATGAGCAGTTCTTC,CSVEGIYNEQFF
-,TRBV7-9,-,TRBJ1-4,TGTGCCAGCAGCTTAGCGCTGGGGGGGGTTTCTGAAAAACTGTTTTTT,CASSLALGGVSEKLFF
-,TRBV10-2,-,TRBJ2-3,TGCGCCAGCAGTGAGACCAGTTTGACAGATACGCAGTATTTT,CASSETSLTDTQYF
-,TRBV30,TRBD1,TRBJ1-4,TGTGCCTGGGCTCGGGACAGAACCGAAAAACTGTTTTTT,CAWARDRTEKLFF
-,TRBV5-6,-,TRBJ1-5,TGTGCCAGCAGCCTCGTAGGGCAGCCCCAGCATTTT,CASSLVGQPQHF
-,TRBV11-2,-,TRBJ1-2,TGTGCCAGCAGCCCCATCCGGGGAGCGGTGGGGAACTATGGCTACACCTTC,CASSPIRGAVGNYGYTF
once,TRBV2,-,TRBJ1-5,TGTGCCAGCAGCGCAGGGAATCAGCCCCAGCATTTT,CASSAGNQPQHF
-,TRBV7-9,TRBD1,TRBJ1-1,TGTGCCTCCAATCGAGAGACAGGGGGAGGGACTGAAGCTTTCTTT,CASNRETGGGTEAFF
-,TRBV7-2,TRBD2,TRBJ2-4,TGTGCCAGCAGCTCCATAGCGGGGGGAATAGCCAAAAACATTCAGTACTTC,CASSSIAGGIAKNIQYF
-,TRBV24-1,TRBD1,TRBJ1-4,TGTGCCACCAGTGATCCGACCGGGACAGGGAATGAAAAACTGTTTTTT,CATSDPTGTGNEKLFF
once,TRBV28,TRBD1,TRBJ1-6,TGTGCCAGCAGTCCGGGACAGCCTAATTCACCCCTCCACTTT,CASSPGQPNSPLHF
-,TRBV6-6,-,TRBJ1-2,TGTGCCAGCAGTTACGGAGAATCAGGGGTCCCTGGAGGCTACACCTTC,CASSYGESGVPGGYTF
-,TRBV5-1,TRBD1,TRBJ1-3,TGCGCCAGCAGCCTGGGACAGGGAGTTTCCACTGGAAACACCATATATTTT,CASSLGQGVSTGNTIYF
-,TRBV5-1,TRBD2,TRBJ2-5,TGCGCCAGCGAATGGGGAGGGGCCCAGAAAGAGACCCAGTACTTC,CASEWGGAQKETQYF
once,TRBV6-6,-,TRBJ1-2,TGTGCCAGCAGTGGTAACCTTCCTGGCTACACCTTC,CASSGNLPGYTF
-,TRBV28,TRBD2,TRBJ2-2,TGTGCCAGCAGTTTATGGTCGCTAGCGGTGAACACCGGGGAGCTGTTTTTT,CASSLWSLAVNTGELFF
-,TRBV7-8,TRBD1,TRBJ1-2,TGTGCCAGCAGCTTGAACCGGGACAGGAAACCCTACACCTTC,CASSLNRDRKPYTF
-,TRBV14,-,TRBJ1-6,TGTGCCAGCAGTCTGGGAAGCTATAATTCACCCCTCCACTTT,CASSLGSYNSPLHF
-,TRBV27,TRBD1,TRBJ2-3,TGTGCCAGCAGTTTGGGGGACAGGGGCGCATATACGCAGTATTTT,CASSLGDRGAYTQYF
-,TRBV6-1,TRBD2,TRBJ2-7,TGTGCCAGCAGTGAAGGACTAGCGGGGTCAGGCTACGAGCAGTACTTC,CASSEGLAGSGYEQYF
-,TRBV6-4,-,TRBJ2-1,TGTGCCAGCAGTCCCCAGCCCTACAATGAGCAGTTCTTC,CASSPQPYNEQFF
-,TRBV6-5,TRBD1,TRBJ1-3,TGTGCCAGCAACCGACAGGGGACCTCTGGAAACACCATATATTTT,CASNRQGTSGNTIYF
-,TRBV25-1,TRBD1,TRBJ1-6,TGTGCCTCTCGGGACAGCGTCTCACCCCTCCACTTT,CASRDSVSPLHF
-,TRBV11-2,TRBD1,TRBJ1-6,TGTGCCAGCAGCTTAGTGGGTCGGGACAGTAATTCACCCCTCCACTTT,CASSLVGRDSNSPLHF
-,TRBV6-6,-,TRBJ1-1,TGTGCCAGCAGTTACTCGGGGAGGGCCACTGAAGCTTTCTTT,CASSYSGRATEAFF
-,TRBV7-6,-,TRBJ2-3,TGTGCCAGCAGCTTAAATCTAGCAGCTAGCACAGATACGCAGTATTTT,CASSLNLAASTDTQYF
-,TRBV12-3/TRBV12-4,TRBD2,TRBJ2-7,TGTGCCAGCAGTTCGGGGGGATCCTACGAGCAGTACTTC,CASSSGGSYEQYF